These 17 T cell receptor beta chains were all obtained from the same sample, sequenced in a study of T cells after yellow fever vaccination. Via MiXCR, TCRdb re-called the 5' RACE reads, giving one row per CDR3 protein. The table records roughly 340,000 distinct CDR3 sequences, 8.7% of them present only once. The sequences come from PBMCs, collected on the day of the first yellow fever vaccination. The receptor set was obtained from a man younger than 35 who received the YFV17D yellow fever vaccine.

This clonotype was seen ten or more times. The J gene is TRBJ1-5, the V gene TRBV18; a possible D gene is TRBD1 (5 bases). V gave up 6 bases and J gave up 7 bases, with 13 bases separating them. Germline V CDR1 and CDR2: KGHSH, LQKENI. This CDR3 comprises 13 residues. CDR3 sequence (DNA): TGTGCCAGCTCGATGCAGGGTGGGCAGCCCCAGCATTTT. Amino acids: CASSMQGGQPQHF.

CDR3 protein: CAWSVYWVKTQYF. CDR3 in DNA: TGTGCCTGGAGTGTATACTGGGTCAAGACCCAGTACTTC. The genes are TRBV30 and TRBJ2-5; no reliable D call. The CDR3 runs to 13 residues. Germline loops: CDR1 GTSNPN, CDR2 SVGIG (reference sequence). V gave up 0 bases and J gave up 6 bases, with 11 bases separating them.

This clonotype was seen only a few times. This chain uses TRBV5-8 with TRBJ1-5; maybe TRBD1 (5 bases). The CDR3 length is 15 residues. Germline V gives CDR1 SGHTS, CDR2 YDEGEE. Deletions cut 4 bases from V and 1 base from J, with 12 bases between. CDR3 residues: CASSIQQDSNQPQHF. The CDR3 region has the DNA TGTGCCAGCAGCATCCAACAGGACAGCAATCAGCCCCAGCATTTT.

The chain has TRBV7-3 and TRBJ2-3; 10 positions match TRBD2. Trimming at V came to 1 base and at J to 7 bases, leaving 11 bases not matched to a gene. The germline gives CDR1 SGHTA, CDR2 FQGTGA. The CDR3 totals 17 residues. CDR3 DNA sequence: TGTGCCAGCAGCTTAAGCCAGCGGGGGGGCCGGATAAATACGCAGTATTTT. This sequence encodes CASSLSQRGGRINTQYF.

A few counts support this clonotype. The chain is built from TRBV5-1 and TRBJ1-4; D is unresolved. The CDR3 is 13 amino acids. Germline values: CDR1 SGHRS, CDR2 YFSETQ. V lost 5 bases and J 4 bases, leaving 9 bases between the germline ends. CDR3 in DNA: TGCGCCAGCAGGAGGTCCGTTAATGAAAAACTGTTTTTT. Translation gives CASRRSVNEKLFF. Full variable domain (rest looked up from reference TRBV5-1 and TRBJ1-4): KAGVTQTPRYLIKTRGQQVTLSCSPISGHRSVSWYQQTPGQGLQFLFEYFSETQRNKGNFPGRFSGRQFSNSRSEMNVSTLELGDSALYLCASRRSVNEKLFFGSGTQLSVL.

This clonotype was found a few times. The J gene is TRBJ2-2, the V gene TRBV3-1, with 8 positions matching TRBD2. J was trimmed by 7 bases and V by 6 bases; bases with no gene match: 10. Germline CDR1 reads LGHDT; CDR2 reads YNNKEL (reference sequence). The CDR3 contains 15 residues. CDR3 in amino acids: CASSQRRGGNGELFF. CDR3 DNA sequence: TGTGCCAGCAGTCAGCGACGGGGGGGCAACGGGGAGCTGTTTTTT.

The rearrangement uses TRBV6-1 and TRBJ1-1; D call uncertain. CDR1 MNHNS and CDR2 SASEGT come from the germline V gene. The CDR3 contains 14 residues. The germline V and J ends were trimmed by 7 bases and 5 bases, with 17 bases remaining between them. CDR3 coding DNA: TGTGCCAGCAACCTAGACATATCGAGGACTGAAGCTTTCTTT. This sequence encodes CASNLDISRTEAFF.

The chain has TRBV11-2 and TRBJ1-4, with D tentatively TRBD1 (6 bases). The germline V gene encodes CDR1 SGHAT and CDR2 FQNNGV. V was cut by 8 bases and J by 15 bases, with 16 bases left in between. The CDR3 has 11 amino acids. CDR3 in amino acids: CASGWGQGMFF. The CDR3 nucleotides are TGTGCCAGCGGGTGGGGGCAAGGGATGTTTTTT.

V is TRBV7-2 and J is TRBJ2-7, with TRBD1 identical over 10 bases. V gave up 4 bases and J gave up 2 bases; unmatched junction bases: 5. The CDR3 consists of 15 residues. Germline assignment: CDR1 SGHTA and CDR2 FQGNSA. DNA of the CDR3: TGTGCCAGCAGCTCCGACAGGGGGCTCCCCTACGAGCAGTACTTC. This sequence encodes CASSSDRGLPYEQYF.

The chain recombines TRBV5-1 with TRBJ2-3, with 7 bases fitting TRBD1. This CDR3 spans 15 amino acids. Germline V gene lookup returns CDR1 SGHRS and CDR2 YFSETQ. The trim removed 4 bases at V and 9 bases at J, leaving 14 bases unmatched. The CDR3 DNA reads TGCGCCAGCAGCCGGACACAGGGGACCTCCGGAACGCAGTATTTT. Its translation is CASSRTQGTSGTQYF.

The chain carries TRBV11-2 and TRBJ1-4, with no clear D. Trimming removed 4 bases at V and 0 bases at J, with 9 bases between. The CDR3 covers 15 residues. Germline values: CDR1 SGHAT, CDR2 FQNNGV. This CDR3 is CASSSWGSTNEKLFF. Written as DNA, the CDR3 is TGTGCCAGCAGCTCATGGGGATCAACTAATGAAAAACTGTTTTTT.

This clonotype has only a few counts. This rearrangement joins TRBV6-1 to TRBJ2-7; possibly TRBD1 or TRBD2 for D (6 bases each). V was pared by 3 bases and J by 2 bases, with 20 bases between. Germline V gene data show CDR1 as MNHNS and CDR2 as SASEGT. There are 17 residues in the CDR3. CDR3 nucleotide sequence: TGTGCCAGCAGTGACCCGCGTTATGTGGGGGGCCCCTACGAGCAGTACTTC. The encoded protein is CASSDPRYVGGPYEQYF.

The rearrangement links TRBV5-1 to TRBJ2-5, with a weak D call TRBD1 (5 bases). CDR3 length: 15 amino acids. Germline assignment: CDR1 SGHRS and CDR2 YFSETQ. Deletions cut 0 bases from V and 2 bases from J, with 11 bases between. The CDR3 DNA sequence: TGCGCCAGCAGCTTGGCTTTGACAGCTCAAGAGACCCAGTACTTC. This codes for CASSLALTAQETQYF. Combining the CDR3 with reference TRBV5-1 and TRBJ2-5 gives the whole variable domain KAGVTQTPRYLIKTRGQQVTLSCSPISGHRSVSWYQQTPGQGLQFLFEYFSETQRNKGNFPGRFSGRQFSNSRSEMNVSTLELGDSALYLCASSLALTAQETQYFGPGTRLLVL.

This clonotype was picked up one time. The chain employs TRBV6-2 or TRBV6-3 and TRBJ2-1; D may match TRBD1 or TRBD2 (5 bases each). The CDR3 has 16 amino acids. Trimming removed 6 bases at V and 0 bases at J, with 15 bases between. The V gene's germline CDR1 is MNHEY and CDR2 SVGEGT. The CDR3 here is CASSPGTLSSYNEQFF. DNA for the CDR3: TGTGCCAGCAGCCCCGGGACCTTGAGCTCCTACAATGAGCAGTTCTTC.

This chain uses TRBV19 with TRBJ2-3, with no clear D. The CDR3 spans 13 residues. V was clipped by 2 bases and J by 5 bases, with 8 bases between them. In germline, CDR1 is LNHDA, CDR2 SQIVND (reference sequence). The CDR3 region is CASSIRMRDTQYF. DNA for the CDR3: TGTGCCAGTAGTATACGGATGAGAGATACGCAGTATTTT.

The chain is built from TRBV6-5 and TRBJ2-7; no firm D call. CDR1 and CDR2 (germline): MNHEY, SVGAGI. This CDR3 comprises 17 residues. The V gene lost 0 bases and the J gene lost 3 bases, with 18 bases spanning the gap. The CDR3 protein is CASSYSIFLARNYEQYF. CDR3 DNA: TGTGCCAGCAGTTACTCGATTTTCCTTGCCAGGAACTACGAGCAGTACTTC.

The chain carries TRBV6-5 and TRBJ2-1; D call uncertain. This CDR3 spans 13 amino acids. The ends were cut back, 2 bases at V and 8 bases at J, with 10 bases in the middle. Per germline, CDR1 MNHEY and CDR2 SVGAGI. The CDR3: CASSYGSRYEQFF. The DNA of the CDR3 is TGTGCCAGCAGTTACGGTTCGAGGTATGAGCAGTTCTTC.